This T cell receptor beta chain comes out of a study of PD-1 blockade in classical Hodgkin lymphoma. Overall study results and limits: Before treatment, TCR diversity in newly diagnosed patients was reportedly lower than in healthy donors.

This CDR3 has 15 amino acids. The V gene end was trimmed by 5 bases and the J gene end by 8 bases; junction bases not matched to a gene: 11. Per germline, CDR1 SGHNT and CDR2 YYREEE (reference sequence). Comments on this clone: No antigen is known for it.

As for time point: cycle 4 day 1 (C4D1), after less than 7 weeks of nivolumab. The patients all showed relapse after autologous stem cell transplantation, while their brentuximab vedotin exposure varied. Complete response, partial response or progressive disease constituted the best responses recorded. Clones were read by immunoSEQ multiplex PCR, and TCRdb kept only the in-frame ones, dropping some. The sample lists around 35,000 clones, around 68% seen once, with about 3.9% in the top ten. The chain joins TRBV5-4 to TRBJ2-1, with 9 bases aligning to TRBD1. Sample: peripheral blood mononuclear cells (PBMCs), taken before the fourth cycle of nivolumab. This receptor was identified in a human donor with classical Hodgkin lymphoma. CDR3 coding DNA: TGTGCCAGCAGAAAGCTGACAGGGGGGATAGATGAGCAGTTCTTC. Translated: CASRKLTGGIDEQFF.